Many counts were recorded for the clone carrying this TCR beta chain. Its antigen is unidentified. Building the TCR beta libraries relied on iRepertoire HTBI primers, and CDR3 regions underwent Arm-PCR. MiXCR, applied by TCRdb to the multiplex PCR reads, yields one record per CDR3 protein. The table lists a few hundred thousand distinct CDR3 sequences, roughly a fifth of them singletons, with around an eighth in the top ten. This entry comes from a study of regulatory T cells in long-lasting Graves disease. Study information: With positive TSH receptor antibodies and over 5 years of antithyroid drugs, Graves' disease was considered persistent.

General study findings and limits: Clonotypes that were public and shared totalled 2,500 to 3,500 in persistent patients versus over 800 in new patients.

Stated time point: persistent/refractory GD, antithyroid drugs over 5 years with positive TRAb. RNA from PBMCs was the source of the TCR library. Staff took roughly 8.8 milliliters of peripheral blood and put it into EDTA tubes. This specimen consisted of peripheral blood mononuclear cells (PBMCs), obtained when the disease was refractory, from a patient treated with antithyroid drugs. The TCR originated in a female donor with Graves disease.

The CDR3 loop reads CASSQGTPAANQPQHF. The CDR3 DNA reads as TGTGCCAGCAGCCAAGGGACGCCCGCAGCGAATCAGCCCCAGCATTTT. The V and J genes are TRBV3-1 and TRBJ1-5, with no clear D. V lost 1 base to trimming and J lost 4 bases, with 14 bases between them. CDR1 LGHDT and CDR2 YNNKEL come from the germline V gene (reference sequence). This CDR3 has 16 amino acids. Full variable domain (outside the CDR3, taken from reference TRBV3-1 and TRBJ1-5): DTAVSQTPKYLVTQMGNDKSIKCEQNLGHDTMYWYKQDSKKFLKIMFSYNNKELIINETVPNRFSPKSPDKAHLNLHINSLELGDSAVYFCASSQGTPAANQPQHFGDGTRLSIL.